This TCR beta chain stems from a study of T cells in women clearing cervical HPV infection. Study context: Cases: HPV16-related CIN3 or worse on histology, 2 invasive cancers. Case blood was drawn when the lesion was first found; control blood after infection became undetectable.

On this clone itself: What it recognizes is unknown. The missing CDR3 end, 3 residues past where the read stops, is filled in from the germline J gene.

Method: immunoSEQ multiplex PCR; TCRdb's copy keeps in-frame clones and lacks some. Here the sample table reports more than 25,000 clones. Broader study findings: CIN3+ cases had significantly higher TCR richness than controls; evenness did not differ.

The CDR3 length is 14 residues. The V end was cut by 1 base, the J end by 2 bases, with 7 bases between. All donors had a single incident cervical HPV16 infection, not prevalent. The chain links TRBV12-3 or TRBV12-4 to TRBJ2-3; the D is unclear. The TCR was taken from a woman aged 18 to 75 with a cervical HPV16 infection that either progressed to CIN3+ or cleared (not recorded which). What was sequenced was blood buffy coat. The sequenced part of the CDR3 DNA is TGTGCCAGCAGTTTAGTTCCTACCACAGATACG. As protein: CASSLVPTTDT. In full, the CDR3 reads CASSLVPTTDTQYF.